This TCR beta chain was recorded in a study of prognosis after radiotherapy for stage I lung cancer. On the study more broadly: Median age was 74.5 years (about 53 to 90) among about 13 men and over 5 women.

V lost 3 bases, J lost 9 bases, and 6 bases stayed unmatched. The CDR3 is 13 residues long. Germline V gives CDR1 LGHDT, CDR2 YNNKEL (reference sequence). Study-level points and caveats: Reports indicated that TRBV and TRBJ gene usage differed between patients with and without metastases, including differences in nine V and a couple of J genes after SBRT. Lower Shannon entropy values were found after stereotactic body radiation therapy in patients who developed distant metastases.

Genomic DNA was subjected to two-round multiplex PCR for amplification of TCR beta CDR3. The use of primers specific to each TRBV and TRBJ gene characterized first-round PCR. The authors ran second-round PCR with universal primers. In TCRdb, the multiplex PCR reads were re-called with MiXCR into one record per CDR3 protein. The data contain approximately 23,000 distinct CDR3 sequences, 35% to 45% of them singletons. This clonotype occurred many times. Antigen unknown. The TCR originated in a donor over 45 with non-small cell lung cancer. V and J are TRBV3-1 and TRBJ2-5; TRBD2 agrees at 8 bases. Specimen: PBMCs, collected before or after stereotactic body radiation therapy (not recorded which). The CDR3 protein is CASSQGNGRAQYF. CDR3 in DNA: TGTGCCAGCAGCCAGGGGAACGGGAGGGCCCAGTACTTC.